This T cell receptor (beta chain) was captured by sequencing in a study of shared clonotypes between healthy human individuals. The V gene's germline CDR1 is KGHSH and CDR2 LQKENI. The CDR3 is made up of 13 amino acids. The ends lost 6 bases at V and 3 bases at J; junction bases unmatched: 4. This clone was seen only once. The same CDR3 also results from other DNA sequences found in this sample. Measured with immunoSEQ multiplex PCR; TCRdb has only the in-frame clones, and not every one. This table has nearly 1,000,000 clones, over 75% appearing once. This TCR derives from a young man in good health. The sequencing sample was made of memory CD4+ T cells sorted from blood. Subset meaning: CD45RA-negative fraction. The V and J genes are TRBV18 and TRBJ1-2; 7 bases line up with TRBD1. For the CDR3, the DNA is TGTGCCAGCTCCTCCGGGACAGACTATGGCTACACCTTC. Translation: CASSSGTDYGYTF.